The 20 T cell receptor beta chains below all came from one sample that was sequenced in a study of control samples from healthy donors and cancer patients. Some clones are missing from TCRdb's copy, which holds only in-frame ones; the method was immunoSEQ multiplex PCR. The sample includes about 84,000 clones, approximately 80% of them seen just once. Sequenced material: PBMCs. Source of these receptors: a man in his sixties with head and neck cancer.

The chain couples TRBV9 to TRBJ2-2; perhaps TRBD2 as D (5 bases). This CDR3 spans 16 amino acids. The germline V gene has CDR1 SGDLS and CDR2 YYNGEE. Between the trimmed V and J ends, which lost 0 bases and 3 bases, there was a span of 12 bases. CDR3 loop: CASSVAPAEYTGELFF. For the CDR3, the DNA is TGTGCCAGCAGCGTAGCCCCAGCGGAATACACCGGGGAGCTGTTTTTT.

The count of this clone is one. Other DNA variants within this sample encode the same CDR3. The rearrangement links TRBV18 to TRBJ1-4; D gene unclear. Germline CDR1 KGHSH, CDR2 LQKENI. The V gene lost 2 bases and the J gene lost 4 bases, with 5 bases spanning the gap. There are 13 residues in the CDR3. In nucleotides, the CDR3 is TGTGCCAGCTCACCAGGACTTAATGAAAAACTGTTTTTT. Translation: CASSPGLNEKLFF.

CDR3 sequence (DNA): TGTGCCAGCAGCCTAGGCCAGACCCTCTACAATGAGCAGTTCTTC. It is translated as CASSLGQTLYNEQFF. This rearrangement joins TRBV7-9 to TRBJ2-1, with D uncertain. Germline V lookup: CDR1 SEHNR, CDR2 FQNEAQ (reference sequence). V was trimmed by 5 bases and J by 3 bases, leaving 14 bases between them. This CDR3 has 15 residues. The complete variable domain, with remaining parts taken from reference TRBV7-9 and TRBJ2-1, reads DTGVSQNPRHKITKRGQNVTFRCDPISEHNRLYWYRQTLGQGPEFLTYFQNEAQLEKSRLLSDRFSAERPKGSFSTLEIQRTEQGDSAMYLCASSLGQTLYNEQFFGPGTRLTVL.

Comment on this clone: An end of the junction does not agree with germline; a read error may underlie this. The chain has TRBV18 and TRBJ2-1; 8 nucleotides agree with TRBD2. CDR1 KGHSH and CDR2 LQKENI come from the germline V gene. CDR3 size: 17 residues. The DNA of the CDR3 is TGTGCCAGCTCAACACCCACCCCGGGACTAGGAGGGGATGAGCAGTTCTTC. Encoded protein: CASSTPTPGLGGDEQFF.

The chain combines TRBV5-1 with TRBJ1-6; D ambiguous. CDR3 length: 14 residues. Looked up from germline, CDR1 is SGHRS and CDR2 is YFSETQ. Trimming took 0 bases from V and 5 from J, leaving 6 bases between them. The CDR3 loop is CASSLVPDNSPLHF. The DNA for the CDR3 is TGCGCCAGCAGCTTGGTGCCAGATAATTCACCCCTCCACTTT.

The rearrangement uses TRBV5-4 and TRBJ1-6; D unresolved. V shed 2 bases and J shed 9 bases, with 12 bases lying between them. CDR1 is SGHNT, CDR2 YYREEE, per germline (reference sequence). This CDR3 is 14 amino acids long. CDR3 region: CASSLEYLGSPLHF. In DNA form, the CDR3 reads TGTGCCAGCAGCTTAGAATACCTCGGTTCACCCCTCCACTTT.

The genes are TRBV11-3 and TRBJ2-1; D is ambiguous. Germline V gene data show CDR1 as SGHNT and CDR2 as YENEEA. V was pared by 7 bases and J by 8 bases, with 15 bases between. This CDR3 comprises 13 residues. The CDR3 sequence is CASKGFLGDEQFF. The CDR3 DNA reads TGTGCCAGCAAGGGCTTTTTAGGCGATGAGCAGTTCTTC.

The chain carries TRBV5-1 and TRBJ2-5, with D unresolved. The CDR3 spans 12 residues. Trimming stripped 5 bases from V and 5 bases from J, with 10 bases between. CDR1 is SGHRS, CDR2 YFSETQ, per germline. CDR3 in amino acids: CASRAEGETQYF. The CDR3 nucleotides are TGCGCCAGCAGGGCCGAAGGGGAGACCCAGTACTTC. Looking up the rest from reference TRBV5-1 and TRBJ2-5 gives the full variable domain: KAGVTQTPRYLIKTRGQQVTLSCSPISGHRSVSWYQQTPGQGLQFLFEYFSETQRNKGNFPGRFSGRQFSNSRSEMNVSTLELGDSALYLCASRAEGETQYFGPGTRLLVL.

The V and J genes are TRBV3-1 (or the pseudogene TRBV3-2) and TRBJ1-1; tentatively, D is TRBD1 (5 bases). This CDR3 has 14 amino acids. Trimming took 4 bases from V and 5 from J, leaving 14 bases between them. In germline, CDR1 is LGHDT, CDR2 YNNKEL (reference sequence). The CDR3 nucleotides read TGTGCCAGCAGCCTTCAGACAGTCGGAACTGAAGCTTTCTTT. Its translation: CASSLQTVGTEAFF.

J is TRBJ2-1 and V is TRBV5-6; tentative D call: TRBD2 (6 bases). The CDR3 totals 15 residues. Germline values: CDR1 SGHDT, CDR2 YYEEEE. Trimming removed 3 bases from V and 2 bases from J, with 12 bases in between. In DNA, the CDR3 is TGTGCCAGCAGCTCCGGGACTTCAACCTACAATGAGCAGTTCTTC. Its translation is CASSSGTSTYNEQFF.

The rearrangement uses TRBV19 and TRBJ1-2, with unresolved D. The ends were cut back, 6 bases at V and 2 bases at J, with 16 bases in the middle. The CDR3 is 15 residues long. Germline CDR1 is LNHDA and CDR2 is SQIVND (reference sequence). The CDR3 sequence: CASRKQSGSNYGYTF. CDR3 nucleotide sequence: TGTGCCAGTAGAAAACAGTCGGGATCGAACTATGGCTACACCTTC.

The J gene is TRBJ2-1, the V gene TRBV5-4; 7 bases are shared with TRBD1. CDR3 length: 15 amino acids. Germline CDR1 is SGHNT and CDR2 is YYREEE (reference sequence). The J segment lost 1 base and the V segment lost 0 bases, leaving 1 base of the junction unmatched. In DNA form, the CDR3 reads TGTGCCAGCAGCTTGGGACAGGGATCCTACAATGAGCAGTTCTTC. Residues: CASSLGQGSYNEQFF.

The rearrangement links TRBV12-3 or TRBV12-4 to TRBJ1-5, with D uncertain. Trimming pared 5 bases from V and 0 bases from J, leaving 5 bases between. The CDR3 spans 13 residues. CDR3 nucleotide sequence: TGTGCCAGCAGTCTTTATAGCAATCAGCCCCAGCATTTT. As protein: CASSLYSNQPQHF.

The V and J genes are TRBV25-1 and TRBJ1-2; D unclear. Trimming removed 8 bases from V and 4 bases from J, with 8 bases in between. The CDR3 runs 11 residues. The germline V gene has CDR1 MGHDK and CDR2 SYGVNS. CDR3 amino acids: CASASFYGYTF. In DNA form, the CDR3 reads TGTGCCAGCGCCAGCTTCTATGGCTACACCTTC.

CDR3 residues: CSVLRRGLPTDTQYF. Here the CDR3 DNA reads TGCAGCGTTCTCCGCAGGGGCCTGCCCACAGATACGCAGTATTTT. The chain employs TRBV29-1 and TRBJ2-3; TRBD1 might be the D (6 bases). The CDR3 extends over 15 amino acids. With 5 bases removed from V and 2 bases from J, the gap between germline ends came to 17 bases. Germline V CDR1 and CDR2: SQVTM, ANQGSEA.

The chain uses TRBV5-1 and TRBJ1-2, with a possible D match to TRBD1 (5 bases). Germline V lookup: CDR1 SGHRS, CDR2 YFSETQ. Trimming took 4 bases from V and 7 from J, leaving 23 bases between them. CDR3 length: 16 amino acids. The CDR3 DNA follows: TGCGCCAGCAGCCCGACCGGGACGGAGGGAACAATTGGCTACACCTTC. Translation gives CASSPTGTEGTIGYTF.

This clone has a single count. This chain joins TRBV6-4 and TRBJ2-2, with D tentatively TRBD1 (7 bases). The V end lost 2 bases, the J end lost 5 bases, and 12 bases lay between the germline ends. Germline V gives CDR1 MRHNA, CDR2 SNTAGT. There are 15 residues in the CDR3. This CDR3 is CASSDQGGGTGELFF. CDR3 bases: TGTGCCAGCAGTGACCAGGGGGGTGGAACCGGGGAGCTGTTTTTT.

The J gene is TRBJ2-1, the V gene TRBV19, with D perhaps TRBD2 (6 bases). CDR1 is LNHDA and CDR2 is SQIVND in the germline V gene (reference sequence). CDR3 length: 15 amino acids. The ends were cut back, 6 bases at V and 7 bases at J, with 19 bases in the middle. This CDR3 is CASRRDGTYGNEQFF. The CDR3, as DNA: TGTGCCAGTAGGCGGGACGGAACCTACGGGAATGAGCAGTTCTTC.

The rearrangement links TRBV12-3 or TRBV12-4 to TRBJ1-6; D is undetermined. CDR3 length equals 13 residues. Trimming took off 2 bases at V and 8 bases at J, with 7 bases between the two ends. The CDR3: CASSLTEDSPLHF. CDR3 in DNA: TGTGCCAGCAGTTTAACGGAAGATTCACCCCTCCACTTT.

The chain joins TRBV5-1 to TRBJ1-2; 9 bases map to TRBD1. V lost 6 bases, J lost 3 bases, and 9 bases stayed unmatched. Per the germline V gene, CDR1 is SGHRS and CDR2 is YFSETQ. The CDR3 has 15 residues. CDR3 sequence: CASKPYRGLYYGYTF. The CDR3 DNA reads as TGCGCCAGCAAACCATACAGGGGGCTCTACTATGGCTACACCTTC.